This TCR beta chain was observed in a study of shared clonotypes between healthy human individuals. The V and J ends lost 2 bases and 12 bases respectively, with 8 bases between them. From germline, CDR1 is PRHDT and CDR2 FYEKMQ (reference sequence). The length of the CDR3 is 12 residues. Naivety among CD8 cells was defined by CD45RO negativity and positive CCR7 selection, thereby excluding terminally differentiated effector memory CD45RA+ cells. The data were produced by immunoSEQ multiplex PCR, yet TCRdb's version contains in-frame clones alone and is incomplete. The sample yields under 2,000,000 clones, approximately 94% seen once.

V is TRBV13 and J is TRBJ1-6, with D perhaps matching TRBD1 (6 bases). The receptor was derived from a man aged 18 to 35 in good health. The material sequenced was naive CD8+ T cells sorted from blood. CDR3 amino acids: CASSLKGGPLHF. CDR3 DNA sequence: TGTGCCAGCAGCTTAAAGGGGGGACCCCTCCACTTT.